Sequencing of this T cell receptor beta chain was carried out in a study of T cells in Graves' hyperthyroidism and ophthalmopathy. Whole-study findings and limits: Model predictions of ophthalmopathy came a median 6.5 months before onset.

The TCR beta CDR3 regions underwent amplification using RNA transcripts as the source. A set of HTBI primers served as the primers for a first-round RT-PCR of the TCR CDR3. TCRdb independently ran MiXCR on the multiplex PCR reads; one entry per CDR3 protein. The profile shows some 340,000 distinct CDR3 sequences, approximately 14% of them singletons. The authors took PBMCs from 9.5 to 10 ml fresh peripheral blood. This clonotype has a handful of counts. What it binds is unknown. The CDR3 contains 14 residues. Germline V gene data show CDR1 as DFQATT and CDR2 as SNEGSKA (reference sequence). V was trimmed by 5 bases and J by 3 bases, leaving 17 bases between them.

The sequenced sample was blood. This sequence originates from a middle-aged woman with Graves' ophthalmopathy. The rearrangement uses TRBV20-1 and TRBJ2-7, with a possible D match to TRBD1 (5 bases). DNA for the CDR3: TGCAGTGCTGGACAAGATCTAGTTTACTACGAGCAGTACTTC. Translation gives CSAGQDLVYYEQYF.